Each of the 27 T cell receptor beta chains below was sequenced from the same sample in a study of CD8 T cells in Susac syndrome. RNA in amounts of roughly 0.45 to 1 ug was reverse transcribed with random hexamers. TCRdb independently ran MiXCR on the immunoSEQ multiplex PCR reads; one entry per CDR3 protein. Of fewer than 250,000 distinct CDR3 sequences listed, under 95% are singletons. Specimen: CD4+ T cells from PBMCs. These receptors came from a human donor in good health.

The chain uses TRBV20-1 and TRBJ2-1, with TRBD1 identical over 7 bases. Unmatched junction bases numbered 13, after V lost 5 bases and J lost 9 bases. The CDR3 contains 14 residues. The germline V gene encodes CDR1 DFQATT and CDR2 SNEGSKA (reference sequence). CDR3 in amino acids: CSAATTGSVGEQFF. The CDR3 nucleotides are TGCAGTGCTGCCACGACAGGGTCCGTTGGTGAGCAGTTCTTC.

This clonotype was seen only once. For the CDR3, the DNA is TGTGCCAGCAGCCCTAGACAGGGAAGAGGAAAACTGTTTTTT. Translated: CASSPRQGRGKLFF. J is TRBJ1-4 and V is TRBV13; 7 nucleotides agree with TRBD1. With V trimmed by 5 bases and J by 10 bases, 10 bases remained unmatched. This CDR3 comprises 14 residues. Per germline, CDR1 PRHDT and CDR2 FYEKMQ (reference sequence).

The chain carries TRBV18 and TRBJ1-1, with D unresolved. CDR1 is KGHSH and CDR2 is LQKENI in the germline V gene. The CDR3 loop spans 16 amino acids. V was trimmed by 4 bases and J by 3 bases, leaving 18 bases between them. Here the CDR3 reads CASSLEQLLLDTEAFF. DNA for the CDR3: TGTGCCAGCTCACTAGAGCAGCTCCTATTAGACACTGAAGCTTTCTTT.

V usage is TRBV7-2 and J usage is TRBJ2-2, with D possibly TRBD2 on 6 matching bases. V gave up 6 bases and J gave up 6 bases, with 14 bases separating them. This CDR3 is built from 14 residues. Germline assignment: CDR1 SGHTA and CDR2 FQGNSA. The CDR3 loop reads CASRAASVSGELFF. CDR3 in DNA: TGTGCCAGCAGAGCGGCTAGCGTCTCCGGGGAGCTGTTTTTT.

The rearrangement joins TRBV3-1 to TRBJ2-1, with no clear D. Germline lookup yields CDR1 LGHDT and CDR2 YNNKEL (reference sequence). V was cut by 5 bases and J by 0 bases, with 14 bases left in between. The CDR3 runs to 16 residues. The CDR3 region has the DNA TGTGCCAGCAGCTCTCAAGGAGCTTCCTCCTACAATGAGCAGTTCTTC. Its translation: CASSSQGASSYNEQFF.

J is TRBJ2-3 and V is TRBV13; D possibly matches TRBD1 or TRBD2 (5 bases each). V dropped 5 bases and J dropped 3 bases, with 15 bases sitting between them. The CDR3 spans 15 residues. The germline gives CDR1 PRHDT, CDR2 FYEKMQ (reference sequence). Here the CDR3 reads CASSEMRGGTDTQYF. The DNA of the CDR3 is TGTGCCAGCAGCGAAATGAGGGGCGGAACAGATACGCAGTATTTT.

The chain combines TRBV28 with TRBJ2-2; the match to TRBD1 covers 9 bases. The ends lost 2 bases at V and 3 bases at J; junction bases unmatched: 10. Germline V gene data show CDR1 as MDHEN and CDR2 as SYDVKM. This CDR3 contains 18 residues. The CDR3 region is CASSLVLWTGADTGELFF. CDR3 nucleotides: TGTGCCAGCAGTTTAGTACTCTGGACAGGGGCAGACACCGGGGAGCTGTTTTTT.

The rearrangement links TRBV2 to TRBJ1-4, with D perhaps TRBD1 (5 bases). Looked up from germline, CDR1 is SNHLY and CDR2 is FYNNEI. The CDR3 sequence is 15 residues long. Trimming took off 8 bases at V and 4 bases at J, with 17 bases between the two ends. The CDR3 loop is CASQQGTGSNEKLFF. The CDR3 DNA follows: TGTGCCAGCCAGCAAGGGACGGGAAGTAATGAAAAACTGTTTTTT.

V usage is TRBV7-9 and J usage is TRBJ1-6; 7 bases are a match to TRBD1. The V gene's germline CDR1 is SEHNR and CDR2 FQNEAQ (reference sequence). This CDR3 has 14 amino acids. V shed 1 base and J 11 bases; nucleotides not matched to a gene: 5. The CDR3 loop reads CASSLVQGRPPLHF. The DNA for the CDR3 is TGTGCCAGCAGCTTAGTACAGGGGAGGCCACCCCTCCACTTT.

This chain connects TRBV28 to TRBJ2-1, with TRBD2 matching 8 bases. CDR1 is MDHEN, CDR2 SYDVKM, per germline. The CDR3 totals 13 residues. The V gene end was trimmed by 2 bases and the J gene end by 15 bases; junction bases not matched to a gene: 9. The CDR3 protein is CASSLPRGGRRFF. In DNA form, the CDR3 reads TGTGCCAGCAGTTTACCCCGGGGGGGCCGTCGGTTCTTC.

V is TRBV6-2 or TRBV6-3 and J is TRBJ1-2, with D maybe TRBD1 (6 bases). Germline V gives CDR1 MNHEY, CDR2 SVGEGT. V was pared by 8 bases and J by 4 bases, with 11 bases between. The CDR3 has 12 residues. Here the CDR3 reads CASQGHLYGYTF. The CDR3 DNA reads as TGTGCCAGCCAGGGACACCTCTATGGCTACACCTTC.

This chain links TRBV15 with TRBJ1-5, with D possibly being TRBD1 (5 bases). The V end lost 5 bases, the J end lost 6 bases, and 17 bases lay between the germline ends. The germline V gene encodes CDR1 LNHNV and CDR2 YYDKDF (reference sequence). The CDR3 has 15 amino acids. The CDR3 protein is CATSGPRVRRQPQHF. CDR3 nucleotides: TGTGCCACCAGCGGACCCAGGGTTAGGCGTCAGCCCCAGCATTTT.

The chain employs TRBV7-2 and TRBJ1-1, with D hard to call. This CDR3 is 15 amino acids long. Between the trimmed V and J ends, which lost 3 bases and 1 base, there was a span of 12 bases. CDR1 is SGHTA, CDR2 FQGNSA, per germline. This CDR3 is CASSFRANSNTEAFF. CDR3 nucleotide sequence: TGTGCCAGCAGCTTCCGGGCCAATTCGAACACTGAAGCTTTCTTT.

This chain links TRBV2 with TRBJ1-5; possible D gene TRBD1, 6 bases. CDR1 SNHLY and CDR2 FYNNEI come from the germline V gene. CDR3 length equals 14 residues. The V end was cut by 7 bases, the J end by 4 bases, with 14 bases between. CDR3: CASTSDSQNQPQHF. CDR3 DNA: TGTGCCAGCACTTCGGACAGTCAGAATCAGCCCCAGCATTTT.

J is TRBJ1-1 and V is TRBV7-3, with TRBD1 identical over 8 bases. Germline loops: CDR1 SGHTA, CDR2 FQGTGA. The CDR3 runs 14 residues. V gave up 5 bases and J gave up 7 bases; unmatched junction bases: 9. CDR3 protein: CASSPTGQVDEAFF. As DNA, the CDR3 is TGTGCCAGCAGCCCCACGGGACAGGTAGATGAAGCTTTCTTT. The entire variable domain, with the rest obtained from reference TRBV7-3 and TRBJ1-1, is as follows: GAGVSQTPSNKVTEKGKYVELRCDPISGHTALYWYRQSLGQGPEFLIYFQGTGAADDSGLPNDRFFAVRPEGSVSTLKIQRTERGDSAVYLCASSPTGQVDEAFFGQGTRLTVV.

V gene TRBV4-1 combines with J gene TRBJ2-1; D possibly corresponds to TRBD2 (6 bases). The germline V gene encodes CDR1 MGHRA and CDR2 YSYEKL. The V and J ends lost 4 bases and 5 bases respectively, with 18 bases between them. The CDR3 totals 16 residues. This CDR3 reads CASSPERGSVDNEQFF. For the CDR3, the DNA is TGCGCCAGCAGCCCGGAACGGGGGTCTGTGGACAATGAGCAGTTCTTC.

J is TRBJ2-6 and V is TRBV4-1; no firm D call. V gave up 4 bases and J gave up 1 base, with 23 bases separating them. Germline CDR1 MGHRA, CDR2 YSYEKL. The CDR3 is 20 residues long. Here the CDR3 DNA reads TGCGCCAGCAGCCCCCTCTCTGGGATGGCCCTTGGGTCTGGGGCCAACGTCCTGACTTTC. It yields the protein CASSPLSGMALGSGANVLTF.

This chain connects TRBV27 to TRBJ2-6; 8 bases match TRBD2. This CDR3 comprises 20 residues. The V gene's germline CDR1 is MNHEY and CDR2 SMNVEV (reference sequence). V lost 2 bases to trimming and J lost 0 bases; unmatched junction nucleotides: 12. The CDR3 region has the DNA TGTGCCAGCAGTTTAGGCCCTTGGGGCGGGGGGAACTCTGGGGCCAACGTCCTGACTTTC. This gives the protein CASSLGPWGGGNSGANVLTF.

The chain links TRBV2 to TRBJ2-5, with 11 bases that match TRBD2. The trim removed 6 bases at V and 2 bases at J, leaving 5 bases unmatched. CDR3 length equals 15 residues. Germline CDR1 and CDR2: SNHLY and FYNNEI. Here the CDR3 DNA reads TGTGCCAGCAGGGTACTAGCGGGGGTACAAGAGACCCAGTACTTC. This translates into CASRVLAGVQETQYF.

This chain's CDR3 is CASSVAGTAVNIQYF. The CDR3 region has the DNA TGTGCCAGCAGCGTAGCTGGGACAGCGGTGAACATTCAGTACTTC. This chain connects TRBV9 to TRBJ2-4, with TRBD1 matching over 7 bases. J was trimmed by 7 bases and V by 0 bases; bases with no gene match: 7. The CDR3 has 15 amino acids. Germline V gives CDR1 SGDLS, CDR2 YYNGEE. The variable domain in full, with the rest retrieved from reference TRBV9 and TRBJ2-4, is DSGVTQTPKHLITATGQRVTLRCSPRSGDLSVYWYQQSLDQGLQFLIQYYNGEERAKGNILERFSAQQFPDLHSELNLSSLELGDSALYFCASSVAGTAVNIQYFGAGTRLSVL.

The CDR3 spells CASSPTGGSYGYTF. The CDR3 nucleotides are TGTGCCAGCAGTCCGACAGGGGGTAGTTATGGCTACACCTTC. The chain couples TRBV7-2 to TRBJ1-2, with TRBD1 matching 9 bases. With V trimmed by 6 bases and J by 5 bases, 7 bases remained unmatched. This CDR3 is built from 14 residues. Germline V gene data show CDR1 as SGHTA and CDR2 as FQGNSA. The full variable domain, its missing parts supplied by reference TRBV7-2 and TRBJ1-2, is GAGVSQSPSNKVTEKGKDVELRCDPISGHTALYWYRQSLGQGLEFLIYFQGNSAPDKSGLPSDRFSAERTGGSVSTLTIQRTQQEDSAVYLCASSPTGGSYGYTFGSGTRLTVV.

The CDR3 DNA follows: TGTGCCGTGACCTTGAACACTGAAGCTTTCTTT. Protein product: CAVTLNTEAFF. The chain couples TRBV6-4 to TRBJ1-1; no clear D gene. Germline V gives CDR1 MRHNA, CDR2 SNTAGT. The CDR3 length is 11 residues. Trimming removed 11 bases at V and 0 bases at J, with 7 bases between.

This chain connects TRBV6-2 or TRBV6-3 to TRBJ1-1; D might be TRBD1 (5 bases). This CDR3 spans 14 amino acids. Germline loops: CDR1 MNHEY, CDR2 SVGEGT. Trimming left V 5 bases short and J 5 bases short, with 15 bases between. CDR3 loop: CASSLGTWNTEAFF. DNA of the CDR3: TGTGCCAGCAGTCTAGGGACCTGGAATACTGAAGCTTTCTTT.

V gene TRBV3-1 combines with J gene TRBJ2-3, with D tentatively TRBD1 (6 bases). V lost 4 bases and J 4 bases, leaving 15 bases between the germline ends. The CDR3 sequence is 15 residues long. Germline values: CDR1 LGHDT, CDR2 YNNKEL (reference sequence). The CDR3 coding sequence is TGTGCCAGCAGCCCCCCTAGGCCAGGGGCAGATACGCAGTATTTT. It yields the protein CASSPPRPGADTQYF.

The chain employs TRBV4-1 and TRBJ2-4; a possible D gene is TRBD1 (6 bases). Per the germline V gene, CDR1 is MGHRA and CDR2 is YSYEKL. V was cut by 0 bases and J by 8 bases, with 20 bases left in between. The length of the CDR3 is 17 residues. The DNA of the CDR3 is TGCGCCAGCAGCCAAGAGGGGGCAGGGGACCCTCGGGACATTCAGTACTTC. This translates into CASSQEGAGDPRDIQYF.

The J gene is TRBJ2-2, the V gene TRBV27; D is unresolved. Germline V gives CDR1 MNHEY, CDR2 SMNVEV (reference sequence). V was trimmed by 6 bases and J by 1 base, leaving 6 bases between them. The CDR3 runs to 13 residues. CDR3 in amino acids: CASRERNTGELFF. The CDR3 DNA is TGTGCCAGCAGAGAAAGGAACACCGGGGAGCTGTTTTTT.

This clonotype was counted a few times. The gene calls are TRBV12-3 or TRBV12-4 and TRBJ1-1; no definite D call. The CDR3 loop spans 13 amino acids. V lost 1 base and J lost 4, with 7 bases in between. CDR3 sequence reads: CASSLGWGTEAFF. The CDR3 DNA sequence: TGTGCCAGCAGTTTAGGGTGGGGCACTGAAGCTTTCTTT.